This T cell receptor (beta chain) was captured by sequencing in a study of blood T cell repertoires in COVID-19. For the study at large: COVID-19 samples, acute and convalescent, were from the United States, Italy and Spain.

Germline loops: CDR1 SNHLY, CDR2 FYNNEI. Trimming pared 2 bases from V and 2 bases from J, leaving 7 bases between. CDR3 length: 15 amino acids. The data were produced by immunoSEQ multiplex PCR, yet TCRdb's version contains in-frame clones alone and is incomplete. The sample holds 78,000 or so clones, approximately 89% seen once. Sequenced: peripheral blood. This chain connects TRBV2 to TRBJ1-6; D might be TRBD1 (5 bases). This receptor was identified in a man in his fifties or sixties with active or convalescent COVID-19. CDR3 loop: CASSEQGAYNSPLHF. The CDR3 region has the DNA TGTGCCAGCAGTGAACAGGGTGCCTATAATTCACCCCTCCACTTT.